The clone carrying this T cell receptor beta chain was counted a single time. The antigen remains unidentified. The donors, healthy adults who were HIV-negative, had experienced no recent acute infections or vaccinations. CD45RA+ naive and CD45RA-negative memory subsets were separated from CD4+ cells. Profiling relied on immunoSEQ multiplex PCR, and the TCRdb table lists in-frame clones only, not all of them. The sample contains about 1.5 million clones, roughly 97% of which appear only once. The record originates from a study of shared clonotypes between healthy human individuals. General study results and limits: Naive subsets generally had larger estimated richness than memory subsets. Between a few donors, naive CD4 clonotypes were shared at a level of approximately 5%.

This CDR3 contains 14 residues. The V gene lost 4 bases and the J gene lost 4 bases, with 14 bases spanning the gap. The germline gives CDR1 LNHDA, CDR2 SQIVND (reference sequence). The receptor comes from a man aged 30 to 45 in good health. The material sequenced was naive CD4+ T cells sorted from blood. Sample subset: CD45RA+ positively selected. The rearrangement links TRBV19 to TRBJ2-7; D may match TRBD1 or TRBD2 (5 bases each). CDR3 in DNA: TGTGCCAGTAGTAAGATCGGGGACGGGTACGAGCAGTACTTC. Protein: CASSKIGDGYEQYF.